A selection of T cell receptor beta chains follows, all from one sample in a study of beta chain features in type 1 diabetes. Method: immunoSEQ multiplex PCR; TCRdb's copy keeps in-frame clones and lacks some. The sample includes some 110,000 clones, approximately 16% of them seen just once. Sequences were obtained from central memory CD4+ T cells from blood. All receptors derive from a young man with type 1 diabetes. Both conserved end residues are part of each CDR3. The order of the fields is CDR3 DNA, CDR3 protein, V gene, D gene, J gene, clone size. The D gene is left open where the match is weak. Rows may omit the clone size; those that give it use once, few, many or a size class.

TGTGCCAGCAGCCCCCTAACAGGGGCCCAAGAGACCCAGTACTTC CASSPLTGAQETQYF TRBV11-2 TRBD1 TRBJ2-5 few
TGTGCCAGCAGCTTCCCGACAGGGGGCACTGAAGCTTTCTTT CASSFPTGGTEAFF TRBV7-2 TRBD1 TRBJ1-1 .
TGTGCCAGCAGCTCGGGTGTTTGGGGTGGCACTGAAGCTTTCTTT CASSSGVWGGTEAFF TRBV7-2 . TRBJ1-1 few
TGTGCCTGGAGACCTGGACAGGGTAGCAATGAGCAGTTCTTC CAWRPGQGSNEQFF TRBV30 TRBD1 TRBJ2-1 few
TGTGCCAGCAGTTCGCGGGTGGACACTTTCTATGGCTACACCTTC CASSSRVDTFYGYTF TRBV25-1 . TRBJ1-2 .
TGTGCCAGCAGCTTAGCGGAGGTTCTCTCGTACGAGCAGTACTTC CASSLAEVLSYEQYF TRBV7-8 . TRBJ2-7 .
TGTGCCAGCAGTGAAGCCCGGGCTTTCTTT CASSEARAFF TRBV2 . TRBJ1-1 .
TGTGCCAGCAGCTTCCCGGACAGGGGCGCCGAGCAGTACTTC CASSFPDRGAEQYF TRBV5-4 TRBD1 TRBJ2-7 .
TGTGCCAGCGCGGTAGCGCAGCGAGATACGCAGTATTTT CASAVAQRDTQYF TRBV9 . TRBJ2-3 .
TGTGCCAGCAGCTTGCTAGCGGGGGTGGAAACCGGGGAGCTGTTTTTT CASSLLAGVETGELFF TRBV7-2 TRBD2 TRBJ2-2 few
TGTGCCAGCTCACTTGATTCAACTGGCGGGGAGCTGTTTTTT CASSLDSTGGELFF TRBV18 . TRBJ2-2 .
TGTGCCAGCAGCCCTGCTGGACAGGGTAATCAGCCCCAGCATTTT CASSPAGQGNQPQHF TRBV9 TRBD1 TRBJ1-5 .
TGTGCCAGCAGCCCCGGACGGGCCTCTGGGGCCAACGTCCTGACTTTC CASSPGRASGANVLTF TRBV5-4 . TRBJ2-6 few
TGTGCCAGCAGCTTAGATCTTCACAGGGGGAGAACAGATACGCAGTATTTT CASSLDLHRGRTDTQYF TRBV11-2 TRBD1 TRBJ2-3 .
TGTGCCAGCAGCGCCGACTACAGTGCGAGCTCCTACAATGAGCAGTTCTTC CASSADYSASSYNEQFF TRBV9 . TRBJ2-1 .
TGTGCCAGCAGCTTAGAGATCGAGGAGTTCTTC CASSLEIEEFF TRBV7-9 . TRBJ2-1 many
TGTGCCAGTAGATTAAAGTCTAGCGGGGTGAACACCGGGGAGCTGTTTTTT CASRLKSSGVNTGELFF TRBV19 TRBD2 TRBJ2-2 .
TGTGCCAGCAGCTTAGCGGGGACAGGGTCAGGCAATGAGCAGTTCTTC CASSLAGTGSGNEQFF TRBV7-2 TRBD1 TRBJ2-1 .
TGCGCCAGCAGCTTGGGATCTTCCAGAGACGAGCAGTACTTC CASSLGSSRDEQYF TRBV5-1 . TRBJ2-7 .
TGTGCCAGCAGCGTAGGACAGAACGTTAACTATGGCTACACCTTC CASSVGQNVNYGYTF TRBV9 . TRBJ1-2 few
TGTGCCAGCTCCCTGGAAGACACTACCTACGAGCAGTACTTC CASSLEDTTYEQYF TRBV18 . TRBJ2-7 .
TGCAGCGCTACATTTGGGACGGGGAACTATGGCTACACCTTC CSATFGTGNYGYTF TRBV29-1 . TRBJ1-2 .
TGTGCCAGCTCACCAGCCAGTTCACAGGAGCCCCAGCATTTT CASSPASSQEPQHF TRBV18 . TRBJ1-5 few